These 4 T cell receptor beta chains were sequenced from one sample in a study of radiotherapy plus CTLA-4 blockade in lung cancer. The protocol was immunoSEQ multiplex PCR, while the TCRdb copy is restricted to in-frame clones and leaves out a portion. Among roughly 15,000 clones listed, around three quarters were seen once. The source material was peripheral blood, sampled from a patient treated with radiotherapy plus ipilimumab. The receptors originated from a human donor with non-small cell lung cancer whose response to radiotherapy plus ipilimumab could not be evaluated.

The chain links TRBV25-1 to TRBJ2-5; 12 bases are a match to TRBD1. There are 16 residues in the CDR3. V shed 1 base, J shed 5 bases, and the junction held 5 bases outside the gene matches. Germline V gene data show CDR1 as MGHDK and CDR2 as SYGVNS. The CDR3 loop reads CASSELGTGGFETQYF. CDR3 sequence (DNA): TGTGCCAGCAGTGAATTAGGGACAGGGGGCTTTGAGACCCAGTACTTC.

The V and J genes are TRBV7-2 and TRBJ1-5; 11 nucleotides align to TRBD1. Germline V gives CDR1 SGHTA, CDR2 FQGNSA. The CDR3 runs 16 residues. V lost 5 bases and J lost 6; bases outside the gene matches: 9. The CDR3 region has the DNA TGTGCCAGCAGCCTCGCCAAAGGGACAGGGGGTCAGCCCCAGCATTTT. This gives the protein CASSLAKGTGGQPQHF.

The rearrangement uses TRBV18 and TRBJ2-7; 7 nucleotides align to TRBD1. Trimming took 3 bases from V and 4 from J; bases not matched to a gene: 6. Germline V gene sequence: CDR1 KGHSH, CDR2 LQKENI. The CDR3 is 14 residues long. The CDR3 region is CASSPVRGTYEQYF. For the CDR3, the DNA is TGTGCCAGCTCACCCGTCAGGGGGACATACGAGCAGTACTTC.

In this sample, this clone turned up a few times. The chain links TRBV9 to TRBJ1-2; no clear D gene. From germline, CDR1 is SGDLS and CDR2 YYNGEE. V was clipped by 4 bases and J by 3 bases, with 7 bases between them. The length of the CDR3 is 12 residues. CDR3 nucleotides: TGTGCCAGCAGCTTAAATTACTATGGCTACACCTTC. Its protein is CASSLNYYGYTF.